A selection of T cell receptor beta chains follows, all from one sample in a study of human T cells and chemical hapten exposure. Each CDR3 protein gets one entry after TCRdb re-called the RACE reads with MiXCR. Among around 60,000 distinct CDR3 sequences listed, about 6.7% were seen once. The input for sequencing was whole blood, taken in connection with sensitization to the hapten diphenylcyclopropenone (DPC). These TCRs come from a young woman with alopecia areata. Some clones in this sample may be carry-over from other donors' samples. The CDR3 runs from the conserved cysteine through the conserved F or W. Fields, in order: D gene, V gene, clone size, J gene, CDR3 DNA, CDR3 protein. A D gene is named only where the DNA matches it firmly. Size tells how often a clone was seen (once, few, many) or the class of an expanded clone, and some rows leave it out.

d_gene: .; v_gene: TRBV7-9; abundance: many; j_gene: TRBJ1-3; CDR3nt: TGTGCCAGCAGGGATGACAGCGATGGAAACACCATATATTTT; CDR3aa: CASRDDSDGNTIYF
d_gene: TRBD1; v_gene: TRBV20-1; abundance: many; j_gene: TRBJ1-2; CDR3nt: TGCAGTGCTAGAGGGGACAGGGGGAGCTATGGCTACACCTTC; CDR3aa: CSARGDRGSYGYTF
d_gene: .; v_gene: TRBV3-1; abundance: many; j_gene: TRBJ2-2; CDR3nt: TGTGCCAGCAGCTTCACGGGGACCGGGGAGCTGTTTTTT; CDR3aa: CASSFTGTGELFF
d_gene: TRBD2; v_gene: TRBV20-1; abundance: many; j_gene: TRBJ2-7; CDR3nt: TGCAGTGCTAGAGATTCAGCGGGGCAAGGCGAGCAGTACTTC; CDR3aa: CSARDSAGQGEQYF
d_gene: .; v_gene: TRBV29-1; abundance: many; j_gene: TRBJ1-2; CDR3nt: TGCAGCGTTACCGGGCCTGAGTCATATGGCTACACCTTC; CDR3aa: CSVTGPESYGYTF
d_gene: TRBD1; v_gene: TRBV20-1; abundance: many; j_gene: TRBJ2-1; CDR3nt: TGCAGTGCTATGACGGACAGGGGGCTCGATGAGCAGTTCTTC; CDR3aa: CSAMTDRGLDEQFF
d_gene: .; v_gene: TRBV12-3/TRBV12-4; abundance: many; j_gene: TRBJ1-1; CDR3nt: TGTGCCAGCAGCCGTATTACAGGGCTGAACACTGAAGCTTTCTTT; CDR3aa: CASSRITGLNTEAFF
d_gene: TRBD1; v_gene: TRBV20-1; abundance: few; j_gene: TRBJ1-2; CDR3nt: TGCAGTGCTAGATCCCGGACAGGGCTGGACGGCTACACCTTC; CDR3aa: CSARSRTGLDGYTF
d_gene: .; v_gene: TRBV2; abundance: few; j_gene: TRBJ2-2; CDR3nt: TGTGCCAGCAGGGCGACTTACACCGGGGAGCTGTTTTTT; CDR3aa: CASRATYTGELFF
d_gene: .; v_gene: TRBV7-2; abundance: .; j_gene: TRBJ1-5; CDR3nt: TGTGCCAGCAGCTTAGGTCAGGGACTGCAGCCCCAGCATTTT; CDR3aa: CASSLGQGLQPQHF
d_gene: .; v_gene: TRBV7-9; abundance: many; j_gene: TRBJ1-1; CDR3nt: TGTGCCAGCAGCTTAGCGGGGGGCCTTAACACTGAAGCTTTCTTT; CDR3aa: CASSLAGGLNTEAFF
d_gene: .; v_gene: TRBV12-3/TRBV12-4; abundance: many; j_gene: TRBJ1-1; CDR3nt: TGTGCCAGCAGTCCTTACAGGGACACTGAAGCTTTCTTT; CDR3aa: CASSPYRDTEAFF
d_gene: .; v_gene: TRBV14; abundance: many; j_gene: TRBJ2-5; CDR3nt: TGTGCCAGCAGCCAGGCTCCCATAGCGACCCAGTACTTC; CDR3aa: CASSQAPIATQYF
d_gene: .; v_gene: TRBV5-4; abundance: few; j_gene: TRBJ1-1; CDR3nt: TGTGCCAGCAGCCCCCGACAGGACCCTAACACTGAAGCTTTCTTT; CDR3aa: CASSPRQDPNTEAFF
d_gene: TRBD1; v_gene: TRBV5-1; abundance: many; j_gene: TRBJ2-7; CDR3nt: TGCGCCAGCAGCTTGGGCGGGACAGGAACTTACGAGCAGTACTTC; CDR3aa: CASSLGGTGTYEQYF
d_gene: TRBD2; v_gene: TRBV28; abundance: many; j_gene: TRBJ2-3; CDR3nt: TGTGCCAGCAGTATTTTAACTAGCGGGGGGCGATATACGCAGTATTTT; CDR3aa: CASSILTSGGRYTQYF
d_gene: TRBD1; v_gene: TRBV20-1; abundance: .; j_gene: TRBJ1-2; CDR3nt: TGCAGTGCTAGAGATAGTGGGACAGCTAACTATGGCGACACCTTC; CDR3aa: CSARDSGTANYGDTF
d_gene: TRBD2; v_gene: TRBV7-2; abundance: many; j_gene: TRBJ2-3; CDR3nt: TGTGCCAGCAGCTTAGTCTCTCGGACTAGCGGGGGCACAGATACGCAGTATTTT; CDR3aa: CASSLVSRTSGGTDTQYF
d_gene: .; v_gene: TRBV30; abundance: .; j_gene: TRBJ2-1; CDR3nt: TGTGCCTGGAGTACGTACCAGGACTACAATGAGCAGTTCTTC; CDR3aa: CAWSTYQDYNEQFF
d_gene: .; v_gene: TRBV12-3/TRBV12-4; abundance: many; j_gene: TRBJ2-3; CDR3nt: TGTGCCAGCAGTTTATCATGGCAGGAGATCAGCACAGATACGCAGTATTTT; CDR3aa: CASSLSWQEISTDTQYF
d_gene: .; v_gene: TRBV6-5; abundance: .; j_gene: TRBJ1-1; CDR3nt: TGTGCCAGCAGTCGAACCCCGTGGGACCACACTGAAGCTTTCTTT; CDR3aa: CASSRTPWDHTEAFF
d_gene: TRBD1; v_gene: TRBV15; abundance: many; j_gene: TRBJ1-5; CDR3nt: TGTGCCACCAGCAGAGCAACGGGACAGAGCAATCAGCCCCAGCATTTT; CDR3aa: CATSRATGQSNQPQHF
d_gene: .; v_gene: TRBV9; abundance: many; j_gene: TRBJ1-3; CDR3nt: TGTGCCAGCAGCTCCCGACCTGACAGTTATGGAAACACCATATATTTT; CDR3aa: CASSSRPDSYGNTIYF
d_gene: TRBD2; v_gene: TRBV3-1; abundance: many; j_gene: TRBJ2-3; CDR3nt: TGTGCCACCCGGACTAGCGGGGATACGCAGTATTTT; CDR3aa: CATRTSGDTQYF
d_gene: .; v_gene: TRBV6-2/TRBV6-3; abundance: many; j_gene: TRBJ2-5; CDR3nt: TGTGCCAGCAGTTCCGGGACCGGGAGAGAGACCCAGTACTTC; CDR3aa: CASSSGTGRETQYF